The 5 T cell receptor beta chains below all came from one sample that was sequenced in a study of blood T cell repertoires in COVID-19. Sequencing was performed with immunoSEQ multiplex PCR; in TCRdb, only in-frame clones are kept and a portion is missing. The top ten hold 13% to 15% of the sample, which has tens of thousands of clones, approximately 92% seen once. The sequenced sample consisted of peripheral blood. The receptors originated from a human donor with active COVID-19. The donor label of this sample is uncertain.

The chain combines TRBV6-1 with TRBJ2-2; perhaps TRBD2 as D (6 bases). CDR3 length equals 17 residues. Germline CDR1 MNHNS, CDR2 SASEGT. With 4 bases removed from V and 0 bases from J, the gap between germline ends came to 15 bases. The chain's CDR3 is CASSVRLRGANTGELFF. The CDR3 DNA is TGTGCCAGCAGTGTGAGGTTGCGGGGCGCGAACACCGGGGAGCTGTTTTTT.

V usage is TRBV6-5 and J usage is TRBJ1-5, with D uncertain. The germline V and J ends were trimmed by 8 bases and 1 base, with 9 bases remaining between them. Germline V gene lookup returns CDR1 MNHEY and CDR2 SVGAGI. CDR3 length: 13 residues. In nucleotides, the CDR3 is TGTGCCAGCGGCTTCCCAAGCAATCAGCCCCAGCATTTT. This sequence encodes CASGFPSNQPQHF.

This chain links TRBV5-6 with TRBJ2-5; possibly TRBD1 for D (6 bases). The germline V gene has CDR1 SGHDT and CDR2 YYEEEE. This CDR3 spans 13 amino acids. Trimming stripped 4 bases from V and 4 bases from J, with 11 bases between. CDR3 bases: TGTGCCAGCAGCCAGGGGAATCGAGAGACCCAGTACTTC. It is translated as CASSQGNRETQYF.

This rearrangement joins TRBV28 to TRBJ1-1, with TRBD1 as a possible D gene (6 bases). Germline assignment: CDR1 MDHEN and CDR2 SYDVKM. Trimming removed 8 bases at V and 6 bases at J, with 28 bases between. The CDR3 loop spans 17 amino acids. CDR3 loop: CASGYKSRTGKWPEAFF. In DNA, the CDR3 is TGTGCCAGCGGCTACAAATCCCGAACAGGGAAGTGGCCTGAAGCTTTCTTT.

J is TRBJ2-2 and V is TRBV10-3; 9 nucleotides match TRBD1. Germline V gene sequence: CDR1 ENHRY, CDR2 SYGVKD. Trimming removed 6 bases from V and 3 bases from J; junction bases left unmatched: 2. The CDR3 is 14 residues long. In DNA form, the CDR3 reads TGTGCCATCAGGGGACAGGGCTACACCGGGGAGCTGTTTTTT. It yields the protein CAIRGQGYTGELFF.